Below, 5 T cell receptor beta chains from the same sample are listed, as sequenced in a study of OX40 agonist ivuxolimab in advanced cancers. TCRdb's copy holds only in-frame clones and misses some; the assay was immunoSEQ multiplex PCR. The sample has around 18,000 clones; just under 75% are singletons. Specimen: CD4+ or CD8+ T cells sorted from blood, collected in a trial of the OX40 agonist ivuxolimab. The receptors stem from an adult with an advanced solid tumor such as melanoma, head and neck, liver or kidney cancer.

Written as DNA, the CDR3 is TGTGCCAGCAGCTTGGATAATCAGCCCCAGCATTTT. Protein sequence: CASSLDNQPQHF. The chain joins TRBV7-9 to TRBJ1-5; the D is unclear. The CDR3 totals 12 residues. The germline CDR1 and CDR2 sequences are SEHNR and FQNEAQ (reference sequence). V lost 3 bases and J lost 4, with 4 bases in between.

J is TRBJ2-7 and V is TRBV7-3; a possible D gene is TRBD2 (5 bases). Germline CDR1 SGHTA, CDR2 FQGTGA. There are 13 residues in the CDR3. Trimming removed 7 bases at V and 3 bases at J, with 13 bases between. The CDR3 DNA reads TGTGCCAGCATCCCAGGACGGGGCTACGAGCAGTACTTC. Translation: CASIPGRGYEQYF.

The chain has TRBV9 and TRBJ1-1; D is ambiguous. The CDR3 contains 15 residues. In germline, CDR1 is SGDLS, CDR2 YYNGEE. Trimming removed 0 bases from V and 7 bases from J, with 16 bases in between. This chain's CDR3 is CASSVEDAQADEAFF. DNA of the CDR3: TGTGCCAGCAGCGTAGAGGACGCTCAAGCCGATGAAGCTTTCTTT. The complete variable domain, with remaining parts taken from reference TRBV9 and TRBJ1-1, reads DSGVTQTPKHLITATGQRVTLRCSPRSGDLSVYWYQQSLDQGLQFLIQYYNGEERAKGNILERFSAQQFPDLHSELNLSSLELGDSALYFCASSVEDAQADEAFFGQGTRLTVV.

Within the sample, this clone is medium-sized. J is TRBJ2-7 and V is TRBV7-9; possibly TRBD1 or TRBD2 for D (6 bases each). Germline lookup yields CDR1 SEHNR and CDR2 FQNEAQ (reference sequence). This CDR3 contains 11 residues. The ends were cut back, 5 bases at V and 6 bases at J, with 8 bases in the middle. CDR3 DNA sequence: TGTGCCAGCAGCGGAGGGGGCGAGCAGTACTTC. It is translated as CASSGGGEQYF.

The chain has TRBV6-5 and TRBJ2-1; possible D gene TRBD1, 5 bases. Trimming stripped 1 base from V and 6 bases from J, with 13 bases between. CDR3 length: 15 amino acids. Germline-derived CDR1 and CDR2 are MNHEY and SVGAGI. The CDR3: CASSYFYQGSNEQFF. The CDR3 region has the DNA TGTGCCAGCAGTTACTTTTACCAGGGCAGCAATGAGCAGTTCTTC.